Sequencing of this T cell receptor (beta chain) was carried out in a study of blood T cell repertoires in COVID-19. Seattle's enrolled individuals joined amid active infection and were then monitored longitudinally. The protocol was immunoSEQ multiplex PCR, while the TCRdb copy is restricted to in-frame clones and leaves out a portion. In the table there are about 95,000 clones, roughly 90% of which are singletons. Per germline, CDR1 KGHDR and CDR2 SFDVKD. V shed 9 bases, J shed 6 bases, and the junction held 7 bases outside the gene matches. The CDR3 is 13 residues long. Sequenced sample: peripheral blood. This clonotype originated in a man aged 45-65 years with COVID-19, enrolled during active disease. The chain carries TRBV24-1 and TRBJ2-1; 7 positions match TRBD1. CDR3 sequence reads: CATVEQGSNEQFF. As DNA, the CDR3 is TGTGCCACCGTCGAACAGGGGTCCAATGAGCAGTTCTTC.